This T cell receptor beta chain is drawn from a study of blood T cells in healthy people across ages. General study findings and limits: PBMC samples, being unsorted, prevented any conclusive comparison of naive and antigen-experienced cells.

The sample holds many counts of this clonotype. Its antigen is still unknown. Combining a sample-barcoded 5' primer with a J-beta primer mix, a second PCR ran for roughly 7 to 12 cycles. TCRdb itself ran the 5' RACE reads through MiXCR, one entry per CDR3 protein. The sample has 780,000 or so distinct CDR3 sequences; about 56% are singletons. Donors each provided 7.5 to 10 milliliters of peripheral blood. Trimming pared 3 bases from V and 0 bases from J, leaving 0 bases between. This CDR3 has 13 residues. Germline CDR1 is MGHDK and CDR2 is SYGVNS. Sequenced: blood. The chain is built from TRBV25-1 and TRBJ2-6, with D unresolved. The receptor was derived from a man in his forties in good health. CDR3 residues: CASSDSGANVLTF. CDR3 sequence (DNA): TGTGCCAGCAGTGACTCTGGGGCCAACGTCCTGACTTTC.